This TCR beta chain is from a study of T cells expressing NK-cell markers. Study details: Each TCR beta repertoire originated in sorted T cells that were CD3+CD56+NKG2C+, CD3+CD56+NKG2C- or CD3+CD56-NKG2C+. Sequenced donors, eight in total, included seven who were HCMV-seropositive and one who was seronegative.

5'RACE template switching with UMIs generated TCR beta cDNA. Following a re-call of the 5' RACE reads, TCRdb has one entry per CDR3 protein and lacks DNA. This table lists about 150,000 distinct CDR3 sequences. In germline, CDR1 is SGHTA, CDR2 FQGTGA. This CDR3 comprises 15 residues. Notes on the study in general: Of the CD8+ T cells in six donors, roughly 1.0-7.5% belonged to dominant NKG2C+ clonotypes.

On this clonotype: As yet, its antigen is unknown.

This TCR derives from a man younger than 35 in good health. Material: blood T cells: a sorted CD56 or NKG2C T cell subset, CD4+ or CD8+ T cells, or bulk PBMC T cells (not recorded which). The J gene is TRBJ2-1, the V gene TRBV7-3; TCRdb's D call of TRBD2 is untestable without DNA. The chain's CDR3 is CASSLREDYYNEQFF.